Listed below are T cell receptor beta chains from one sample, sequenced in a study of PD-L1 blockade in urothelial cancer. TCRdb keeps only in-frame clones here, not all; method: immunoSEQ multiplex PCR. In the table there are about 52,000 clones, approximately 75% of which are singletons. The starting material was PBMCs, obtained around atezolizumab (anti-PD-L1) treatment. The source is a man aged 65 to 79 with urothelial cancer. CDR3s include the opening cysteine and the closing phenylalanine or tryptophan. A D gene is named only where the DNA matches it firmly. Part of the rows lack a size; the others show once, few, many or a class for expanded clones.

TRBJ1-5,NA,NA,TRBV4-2,CASSQVQGNQPQHF,TGTGCCAGCAGCCAAGTCCAGGGGAATCAGCCCCAGCATTTT
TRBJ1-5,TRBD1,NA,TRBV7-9,CASSQQGARNQPQHF,TGTGCCAGCAGCCAACAGGGGGCTCGCAATCAGCCCCAGCATTTT
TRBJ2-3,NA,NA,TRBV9,CASSVVEGRTDTQYF,TGTGCCAGCAGCGTAGTGGAGGGACGCACAGATACGCAGTATTTT
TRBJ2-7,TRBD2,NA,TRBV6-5,CASSYGLAESYEQYF,TGTGCCAGCAGTTACGGACTAGCGGAGTCCTACGAGCAGTACTTC
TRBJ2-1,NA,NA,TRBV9,CASSPNPSSEQFF,TGTGCCAGCAGCCCCAACCCAAGTAGTGAGCAGTTCTTC
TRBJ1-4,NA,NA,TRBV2,CASREGLGLGKLFF,TGTGCCAGCAGAGAGGGTCTGGGTCTGGGAAAACTGTTTTTT
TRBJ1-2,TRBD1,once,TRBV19,CASRRDSPNYGYTF,TGTGCCAGTAGACGGGACAGTCCTAACTATGGCTACACCTTC
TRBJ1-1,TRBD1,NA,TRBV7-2,CASSARGTQGGTEAFF,TGTGCCAGCAGCGCCCGGGGCACCCAGGGGGGCACTGAAGCTTTCTTT
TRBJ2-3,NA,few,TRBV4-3,CASSQDLGGANTQYF,TGCGCCAGCAGCCAAGATCTAGGGGGGGCAAATACGCAGTATTTT
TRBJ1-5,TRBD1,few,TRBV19,CASSWGQGANQPQHF,TGTGCCAGTAGTTGGGGACAGGGGGCCAATCAGCCCCAGCATTTT
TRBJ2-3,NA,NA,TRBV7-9,CASSNGQITDTQYF,TGTGCCAGCAGCAACGGACAGATCACAGATACGCAGTATTTT
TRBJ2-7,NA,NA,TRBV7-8,CASSLDRVTYEQYF,TGTGCCAGCAGCTTAGACAGGGTAACCTACGAGCAGTACTTC
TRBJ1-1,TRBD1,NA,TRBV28,CASSLEGGLPEAFF,TGTGCCAGCAGTTTAGAAGGGGGCTTGCCTGAAGCTTTCTTT